This entry features one T cell receptor (beta chain) sequence. What it binds is not known. The CDR3 is made up of 11 amino acids. The germline gives CDR1 MDHEN, CDR2 SYDVKM. The ends were cut back, 3 bases at V and 8 bases at J, with 7 bases in the middle. These data originate in a study of cytomegalovirus exposure and HLA in healthy donors. Overall study results and limits: Investigators reported fewer than 200 TCR beta chains as tied to cytomegalovirus. The classifier reportedly diagnosed cytomegalovirus status with high specificity and sensitivity.

The table came from immunoSEQ multiplex PCR; TCRdb's copy has only in-frame clones and leaves some out. Counted here are around 150,000 clones, 85% to 90% occurring once; the ten biggest clones make up 9% to 12%. The chain links TRBV28 to TRBJ1-2; the D is unclear. This clonotype originated in a woman between 18 and 30 years old in good health and CMV-seropositive. What was sequenced was PBMCs. As DNA, the CDR3 is TGTGCCAGCAGTTTGCGGTACGGCTACACCTTC. Translated: CASSLRYGYTF.